These 28 T cell receptor beta chains share one sample of origin, sequenced in a study of blood T cell repertoires in COVID-19. Profiling relied on immunoSEQ multiplex PCR, and the TCRdb table lists in-frame clones only, not all of them. Among approximately 170,000 clones listed, approximately 81% were seen once. The sample was peripheral blood. The source of these receptors is a woman of 80 years or more with active or convalescent COVID-19.

This sequence joins TRBV5-1 and TRBJ2-7; D may be TRBD1 (5 bases). Germline CDR1 SGHRS, CDR2 YFSETQ. This CDR3 is built from 15 residues. The ends were cut back, 4 bases at V and 2 bases at J, with 16 bases in the middle. This CDR3 reads CASSLNRSPPYEQYF. The CDR3 nucleotides are TGCGCCAGCAGCCTCAACAGGAGTCCCCCCTACGAGCAGTACTTC. Supplemented by reference TRBV5-1 and TRBJ2-7, the full variable domain reads KAGVTQTPRYLIKTRGQQVTLSCSPISGHRSVSWYQQTPGQGLQFLFEYFSETQRNKGNFPGRFSGRQFSNSRSEMNVSTLELGDSALYLCASSLNRSPPYEQYFGPGTRLTVT.

This chain joins TRBV5-6 and TRBJ2-7, with D maybe TRBD1 (6 bases). The CDR3 loop spans 15 amino acids. The V gene's germline CDR1 is SGHDT and CDR2 YYEEEE. V was trimmed by 2 bases and J by 0 bases, leaving 12 bases between them. The CDR3 spells CASSFRQVLSYEQYF. The CDR3, as DNA: TGTGCCAGCAGCTTCCGACAGGTCCTCTCCTACGAGCAGTACTTC.

V gene TRBV19 combines with J gene TRBJ1-5; D ambiguous. CDR3 size: 17 residues. V lost 1 base to trimming and J lost 0 bases, with 13 bases between them. Germline V lookup: CDR1 LNHDA, CDR2 SQIVND (reference sequence). Here the CDR3 DNA reads TGTGCCAGTAGTATAGTGACTTCGAAAAATAGCAATCAGCCCCAGCATTTT. Protein product: CASSIVTSKNSNQPQHF.

The gene calls are TRBV5-1 and TRBJ2-5; TRBD1 matches 9 bases. The CDR3 is made up of 14 amino acids. Trimming cost V 3 bases and J 4 bases; bases outside gene matches: 4. In germline, CDR1 is SGHRS, CDR2 YFSETQ. DNA of the CDR3: TGCGCCAGCAGCTGGGACAGGGCGCGAGAGACCCAGTACTTC. Residues: CASSWDRARETQYF.

With regard to this clone: This specimen includes other DNA sequences encoding the same CDR3. The chain combines TRBV19 with TRBJ1-4, with a weak D call TRBD1 (6 bases). V lost 6 bases and J lost 4, with 9 bases in between. The CDR3 consists of 13 residues. CDR1 is LNHDA, CDR2 SQIVND, per germline (reference sequence). CDR3 protein: CASRRQVNEKLFF. The CDR3 DNA reads as TGTGCCAGTAGACGACAGGTTAATGAAAAACTGTTTTTT.

The chain links TRBV28 to TRBJ1-1, with 7 positions matching TRBD1. The J segment lost 4 bases and the V segment lost 9 bases, leaving 17 bases of the junction unmatched. The CDR3 has 16 amino acids. In germline, CDR1 is MDHEN, CDR2 SYDVKM. The CDR3 sequence is CASPPSRQGVATEAFF. The CDR3 DNA is TGTGCCAGTCCACCCAGTCGACAGGGCGTTGCCACTGAAGCTTTCTTT.

This sequence joins TRBV28 and TRBJ1-2; D ambiguous. The ends were cut back, 5 bases at V and 3 bases at J, with 22 bases in the middle. The length of the CDR3 is 17 residues. Germline loops: CDR1 MDHEN, CDR2 SYDVKM. The CDR3: CASSLLTHGLVDYGYTF. The CDR3 DNA sequence: TGTGCCAGCAGTCTCCTAACCCATGGGCTCGTCGACTATGGCTACACCTTC.

The rearrangement joins TRBV2 to TRBJ2-1; 12 positions agree with TRBD2. This CDR3 is built from 15 residues. V dropped 4 bases and J dropped 8; count of bases not matched to a gene: 6. Per the germline V gene, CDR1 is SNHLY and CDR2 is FYNNEI. In DNA, the CDR3 is TGTGCCAGCAGTGCGCGGACTAGCGGGAACGATGAGCAGTTCTTC. Protein: CASSARTSGNDEQFF.

On this clone: This likely comes from a read error, as the CDR3 has no conserved phenylalanine or tryptophan at its end. No DNA is shown, since the ends of the CDR3 on it are uncertain; the CDR3 is the one TCRdb lists. This chain uses TRBV24-1 with TRBJ1-1; the table's D call TRBD1 went unverified against the DNA. The CDR3 comprises 9 residues, both ends counted. Germline V CDR1 and CDR2: KGHDR, SFDVKD. The CDR3 sequence: CATSDPGVG.

The chain recombines TRBV6-2 or TRBV6-3 with TRBJ1-1, with D perhaps TRBD1 (6 bases). V was clipped by 2 bases and J by 3 bases, with 13 bases between them. Germline loops: CDR1 MNHEY, CDR2 SVGEGT. The CDR3 length is 15 residues. This CDR3 reads CASSYHPRGYTEAFF. Written as DNA, the CDR3 is TGTGCCAGCAGTTACCACCCCAGGGGTTACACTGAAGCTTTCTTT.

The chain couples TRBV28 to TRBJ2-2; 8 positions agree with TRBD2. Germline-derived CDR1 and CDR2 are MDHEN and SYDVKM. CDR3 length: 15 amino acids. The junction had 3 bases not matched to a gene; V was cut back by 3 bases and J by 3 bases. As DNA, the CDR3 is TGTGCCAGCAGTTTCTCGGGAGGGGACACCGGGGAGCTGTTTTTT. Translation: CASSFSGGDTGELFF. Drawing the rest from reference TRBV28 and TRBJ2-2, the complete variable domain is DVKVTQSSRYLVKRTGEKVFLECVQDMDHENMFWYRQDPGLGLRLIYFSYDVKMKEKGDIPEGYSVSREKKERFSLILESASTNQTSMYLCASSFSGGDTGELFFGEGSRLTVL.

This chain joins TRBV3-1 (or the pseudogene TRBV3-2) and TRBJ1-6; 7 nucleotides agree with TRBD1. Per germline, CDR1 LGHDT and CDR2 YNNKEL (reference sequence). The CDR3 sequence is 15 residues long. V was pared by 1 base and J by 7 bases, with 4 bases of the junction left unmatched. DNA for the CDR3: TGTGCCAGCAGCCAAGTCCGGGACAGAAATTCACCCCTCCACTTT. This encodes CASSQVRDRNSPLHF.

V is TRBV9 and J is TRBJ1-2; 7 nucleotides line up with TRBD1. Germline V CDR1 and CDR2: SGDLS, YYNGEE. Germline trimming cut 2 bases from V and 5 bases from J; bases unmatched to any gene: 9. CDR3 size: 15 residues. CDR3 DNA sequence: TGTGCCAGCAGCGTCTCCTCCTACAGGGGTTATGGCTACACCTTC. This sequence encodes CASSVSSYRGYGYTF.

This chain connects TRBV28 to TRBJ1-1; D remains unclear. The V gene's germline CDR1 is MDHEN and CDR2 SYDVKM. This CDR3 contains 13 residues. V was shortened by 6 bases and J by 3 bases, with 11 bases between the two germline ends. This CDR3 reads CASRRHRDTEAFF. The DNA for the CDR3 is TGTGCCAGCAGACGCCACAGAGACACTGAAGCTTTCTTT.

This clone was counted only a few times. This chain connects TRBV24-1 to TRBJ2-5, with a possible D match to TRBD2 (5 bases). V lost 3 bases to trimming and J lost 1 base, with 11 bases between them. From germline, CDR1 is KGHDR and CDR2 SFDVKD. There are 15 residues in the CDR3. The CDR3 nucleotides are TGTGCCACCAGTGATCCGGGAACTGTCCAAGAGACCCAGTACTTC. Its protein product is CATSDPGTVQETQYF.

CDR3 sequence reads: CASSDVPGGTEAFF. The CDR3 region has the DNA TGTGCCAGCAGTGACGTCCCGGGGGGCACTGAAGCTTTCTTT. This chain connects TRBV6-4 to TRBJ1-1, with D perhaps TRBD1 (5 bases). The CDR3 sequence is 14 residues long. Trimming removed 2 bases from V and 4 bases from J, with 11 bases in between. Germline loops: CDR1 MRHNA, CDR2 SNTAGT.

The rearrangement joins TRBV10-1 to TRBJ2-7; 11 bases fit TRBD2. CDR1 WNHNN and CDR2 SYGVQD come from the germline V gene (reference sequence). The CDR3 covers 18 residues. V gave up 9 bases and J gave up 6 bases; unmatched junction bases: 22. CDR3 nucleotide sequence: TGCGCCAGACAGACAGGACTAGCGGGTCAGGTATCTAACGTCGAGCAGTACTTC. Its protein is CARQTGLAGQVSNVEQYF.

The chain combines TRBV30 with TRBJ2-7; tentative D call: TRBD2 (6 bases). V dropped 4 bases and J dropped 3 bases, with 16 bases sitting between them. The germline gives CDR1 GTSNPN, CDR2 SVGIG (reference sequence). The CDR3 is made up of 14 amino acids. The CDR3 reads CAWNPGTSDYEQYF. The CDR3, as DNA: TGTGCCTGGAATCCCGGGACTTCAGACTACGAGCAGTACTTC.

CDR3 residues: CASPTENQPQHF. The CDR3 coding sequence is TGCGCCAGCCCCACAGAAAATCAGCCCCAGCATTTT. The chain links TRBV23-1 to TRBJ1-5; D is uncertain. TRBV23-1 is recorded as an ORF, its role being uncertain. CDR3 length: 12 residues. Trimming stripped 8 bases from V and 4 bases from J, with 9 bases between.

The chain joins TRBV7-2 to TRBJ1-1; no reliable D call. Trimming removed 10 bases at V and 8 bases at J, with 20 bases between. CDR3 length: 13 amino acids. Germline CDR1 and CDR2: SGHTA and FQGNSA. CDR3 protein: CATSRRPPPEAFF. CDR3 nucleotide sequence: TGTGCCACTTCCCGGAGGCCCCCCCCCGAAGCTTTCTTT.

CDR3 sequence: CASSPDSRQPQHF. The CDR3, as DNA: TGTGCCAGCAGCCCGGACTCAAGACAGCCCCAGCATTTT. J is TRBJ1-5 and V is TRBV6-4; no clear D gene. Germline CDR1 is MRHNA and CDR2 is SNTAGT. CDR3 size: 13 residues. V shed 6 bases and J shed 7 bases, with 13 bases lying between them.

The gene calls are TRBV2 and TRBJ2-1, with D possibly TRBD1 on 5 matching bases. The CDR3 has 11 residues. V was cut by 1 base and J by 10 bases, with 5 bases left in between. Germline V gives CDR1 SNHLY, CDR2 FYNNEI. In DNA, the CDR3 is TGTGCCAGCAGTGAAGGGGGCGAGCAGTTCTTC. Translation: CASSEGGEQFF.

This rearrangement joins TRBV4-2 to TRBJ2-7; 8 nucleotides match TRBD2. This CDR3 is 19 amino acids long. J gave up 2 bases and V 3 bases, and 18 bases lay outside the gene matches. Germline V gives CDR1 LGHNA, CDR2 YNFKEQ. The CDR3 nucleotides read TGTGCCAGCAGCCAGACTTGGTGGGGGGCTAGCGGGTTACCCTACGAGCAGTACTTC. Amino acid sequence: CASSQTWWGASGLPYEQYF.

This clone was recorded only once. The chain carries TRBV11-2 and TRBJ2-7, with 11 nucleotides matching TRBD2. The CDR3 loop spans 16 amino acids. V lost 5 bases and J lost 11; bases outside the gene matches: 17. Looked up from germline, CDR1 is SGHAT and CDR2 is FQNNGV. Here the CDR3 DNA reads TGTGCCAGCAGCCACCCCGGGCTAGCGGGGGGATTCAAGGAGTACTTC. This codes for CASSHPGLAGGFKEYF.

The chain links TRBV6-5 to TRBJ2-3; tentatively, D is TRBD2 (5 bases). Trimming cost V 2 bases and J 2 bases, with 14 bases left between them. The CDR3 sequence is 16 residues long. CDR1 MNHEY and CDR2 SVGAGI come from the germline V gene. CDR3 bases: TGTGCCAGCAGTTACGAGCTAACTAGGCCCACAGATACGCAGTATTTT. It yields the protein CASSYELTRPTDTQYF.

The rearrangement uses TRBV29-1 and TRBJ2-7; maybe TRBD1 (5 bases). The CDR3 length is 14 residues. The germline CDR1 and CDR2 sequences are SQVTM and ANQGSEA. The germline V and J ends were trimmed by 4 bases and 3 bases, with 16 bases remaining between them. The CDR3, as DNA: TGCAGCGTTGCCCAGGGAATAGATCTCTACGAGCAGTACTTC. It translates to CSVAQGIDLYEQYF.

The chain combines TRBV12-3 or TRBV12-4 with TRBJ2-1; 8 positions agree with TRBD2. CDR3 length: 13 amino acids. V lost 6 bases and J lost 6; bases outside the gene matches: 4. The CDR3: CASRGLDGNEQFF. The CDR3 region has the DNA TGTGCCAGCAGGGGACTAGACGGCAATGAGCAGTTCTTC.

This chain joins TRBV11-3 and TRBJ2-3, with D uncertain. The V and J ends lost 3 bases and 4 bases respectively, with 17 bases between them. CDR3 size: 16 residues. Germline V gene sequence: CDR1 SGHNT, CDR2 YENEEA. This CDR3 is CASSFRQGELPDTQYF. CDR3 coding DNA: TGTGCCAGCAGCTTCCGACAAGGTGAACTCCCAGATACGCAGTATTTT.